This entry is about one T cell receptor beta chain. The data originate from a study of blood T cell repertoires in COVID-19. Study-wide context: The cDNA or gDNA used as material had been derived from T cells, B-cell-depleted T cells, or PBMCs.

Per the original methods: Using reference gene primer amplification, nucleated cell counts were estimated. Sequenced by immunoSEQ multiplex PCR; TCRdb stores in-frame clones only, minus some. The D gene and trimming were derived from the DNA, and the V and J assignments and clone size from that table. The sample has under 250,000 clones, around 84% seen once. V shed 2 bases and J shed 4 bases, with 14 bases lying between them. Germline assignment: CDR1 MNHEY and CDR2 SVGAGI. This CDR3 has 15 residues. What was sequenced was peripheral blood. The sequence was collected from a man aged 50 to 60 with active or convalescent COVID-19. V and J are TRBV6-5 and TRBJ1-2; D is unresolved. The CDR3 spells CASSYSPGLGYGYTF. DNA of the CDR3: TGTGCCAGCAGTTACAGTCCAGGCCTTGGCTATGGCTACACCTTC.